Shown below are 25 T cell receptor beta chains from a single sample sequenced in a study of T cells of healthy individuals. TCRdb re-called the 5' RACE reads through MiXCR, storing one row per CDR3 protein. This sample has 60,000 to 75,000 distinct CDR3 sequences, with about 17% found just once. The receptor set was obtained from a human donor in good health.

The chain couples TRBV6-2 or TRBV6-3 to TRBJ2-1; D may be TRBD2 (5 bases). Trimming cost V 0 bases and J 3 bases, with 15 bases left between them. CDR1 and CDR2 from the germline V gene are MNHEY and SVGEGT. The CDR3 is made up of 17 amino acids. Here the CDR3 reads CASSYSPPRGLYNEQFF. CDR3 coding DNA: TGTGCCAGCAGTTACTCACCGCCCCGCGGGCTCTACAATGAGCAGTTCTTC.

This clonotype was seen repeatedly, ten times or more. V is TRBV3-1 and J is TRBJ1-5, with D possibly being TRBD1 (6 bases). The V gene lost 6 bases and the J gene lost 3 bases, with 12 bases spanning the gap. This CDR3 has 14 residues. Germline V lookup: CDR1 LGHDT, CDR2 YNNKEL (reference sequence). CDR3 DNA sequence: TGTGCCAGCAGTCAAACAGGGCCCAATCAGCCCCAGCATTTT. Translating it yields CASSQTGPNQPQHF. Using reference TRBV3-1 and TRBJ1-5 for the parts outside the CDR3, the full variable domain is DTAVSQTPKYLVTQMGNDKSIKCEQNLGHDTMYWYKQDSKKFLKIMFSYNNKELIINETVPNRFSPKSPDKAHLNLHINSLELGDSAVYFCASSQTGPNQPQHFGDGTRLSIL.

The table lists this clonotype with many counts. The rearrangement uses TRBV27 and TRBJ2-7, with D hard to call. The CDR3 sequence is 15 residues long. Trimming shortened V by 5 bases and J by 3 bases, and 17 bases separated the two germline ends. In germline, CDR1 is MNHEY, CDR2 SMNVEV (reference sequence). The CDR3 protein is CASSPPGRGHYEQYF. CDR3 sequence (DNA): TGTGCCAGCAGTCCTCCGGGCAGAGGCCACTACGAGCAGTACTTC.

By share of the sample, this clonotype is medium-sized. This rearrangement joins TRBV29-1 to TRBJ2-7; TRBD1 aligns across 11 bases. The V gene's germline CDR1 is SQVTM and CDR2 ANQGSEA. J was trimmed by 0 bases and V by 7 bases; bases with no gene match: 5. CDR3 length equals 14 residues. The CDR3: CSGRGTGGSYEQYF. The CDR3 nucleotides read TGCAGCGGGAGGGGGACAGGGGGCTCCTACGAGCAGTACTTC.

The chain combines TRBV10-2 with TRBJ1-2, with 9 bases aligning to TRBD1. V trimming: 5 bases; J trimming: 8 bases; junction bases outside the gene matches: 3. The CDR3 contains 12 residues. Germline V gene data show CDR1 as WSHSY and CDR2 as SAAADI. The CDR3 DNA reads as TGCGCCAGCAGTCGACAGGGGGACGGCTACACCTTC. Translating it yields CASSRQGDGYTF.

The chain joins TRBV5-1 to TRBJ1-1; no definite D call. Deletions cut 0 bases from V and 2 bases from J, with 14 bases between. The CDR3 has 16 residues. Germline CDR1 reads SGHRS; CDR2 reads YFSETQ. The CDR3 protein is CASSLASKATNTEAFF. CDR3 sequence (DNA): TGCGCCAGCAGCTTGGCCTCTAAAGCTACTAACACTGAAGCTTTCTTT.

This clonotype was counted between two and nine times. The rearrangement uses TRBV6-1 and TRBJ2-3; 13 bases are a match to TRBD2. The ends lost 5 bases at V and 3 bases at J; junction bases unmatched: 8. CDR1 is MNHNS and CDR2 is SASEGT in the germline V gene. This CDR3 contains 17 residues. The CDR3 loop reads CASSTRTSGSRTDTQYF. The CDR3 DNA reads TGTGCCAGCAGTACTCGGACTAGCGGGAGTAGGACAGATACGCAGTATTTT.

This clonotype was counted many times. The rearrangement joins TRBV4-1 to TRBJ2-7; perhaps D is TRBD1 or TRBD2 (5 bases each). The CDR3 consists of 12 residues. Germline-derived CDR1 and CDR2 are MGHRA and YSYEKL. Trimming removed 5 bases from V and 1 base from J, with 6 bases in between. The CDR3 DNA reads TGCGCCAGCAGCGGGGGTTCCTACGAGCAGTACTTC. Protein product: CASSGGSYEQYF.

Many counts were recorded for this clonotype. The genes are TRBV6-4 and TRBJ2-2; D remains ambiguous. The CDR3 is 14 residues long. Trimming took 3 bases from V and 1 from J, leaving 6 bases between them. From germline, CDR1 is MRHNA and CDR2 SNTAGT. For the CDR3, the DNA is TGTGCCAGCAGTGAACCCGGGAACACCGGGGAGCTGTTTTTT. Protein: CASSEPGNTGELFF.

In its sample, this clonotype was seen many times. J is TRBJ1-1 and V is TRBV4-1; the D gene is possibly TRBD1 (6 bases). V was shortened by 0 bases and J by 1 base, with 12 bases between the two germline ends. There are 16 residues in the CDR3. Germline assignment: CDR1 MGHRA and CDR2 YSYEKL. In DNA form, the CDR3 reads TGCGCCAGCAGCCAAGAAGTCCAGGGGAAGAACACTGAAGCTTTCTTT. As protein: CASSQEVQGKNTEAFF.

This clonotype was observed many times. The chain combines TRBV14 with TRBJ2-2, with 10 nucleotides matching TRBD1. Losses at the gene ends were 3 bases for V and 6 bases for J; bases not matched to a gene: 7. Germline CDR1 and CDR2: SGHDN and FVKESK. The CDR3 consists of 16 residues. The CDR3 is CASSQVGQGKPGELFF. In DNA form, the CDR3 reads TGTGCCAGCAGCCAGGTGGGACAGGGGAAACCCGGGGAGCTGTTTTTT.

The table lists this clonotype with a count of one. The chain links TRBV20-1 to TRBJ2-7; D is unclear. Germline values: CDR1 DFQATT, CDR2 SNEGSKA (reference sequence). The CDR3 totals 14 residues. V lost 2 bases and J lost 3, with 14 bases in between. CDR3 bases: TGCAGTGCTAGAAGCCCAGGTTGGGGCTACGAGCAGTACTTC. Translated: CSARSPGWGYEQYF.

This clonotype was seen repeatedly, ten times or more. V usage is TRBV10-1 and J usage is TRBJ1-6; the D gene is possibly TRBD1 (6 bases). The CDR3 runs to 14 residues. The germline CDR1 and CDR2 sequences are WNHNN and SYGVQD (reference sequence). V shed 5 bases and J shed 7 bases, with 12 bases lying between them. The CDR3 sequence is CASSQGLKNSPLHF. The CDR3 DNA is TGCGCCAGCAGTCAGGGGTTGAAGAATTCACCCCTCCACTTT.

This chain connects TRBV4-1 to TRBJ2-3, with 8 positions matching TRBD2. This CDR3 is 16 amino acids long. V lost 1 base to trimming and J lost 2 bases; unmatched junction nucleotides: 5. Germline-derived CDR1 and CDR2 are MGHRA and YSYEKL. The CDR3 nucleotides are TGCGCCAGCAGCCAAGTACGCGGGGGGAACACAGATACGCAGTATTTT. Its protein is CASSQVRGGNTDTQYF.

This clonotype showed up many times. The rearrangement uses TRBV7-9 and TRBJ2-1; 10 bases fit TRBD2. The CDR3 is 17 residues long. Unmatched junction bases numbered 10, after V lost 8 bases and J lost 0 bases. Germline CDR1 reads SEHNR; CDR2 reads FQNEAQ (reference sequence). The CDR3 bases are TGTGCCAGCTCGGGGACTAGCGCTAAGAACTCCTACAATGAGCAGTTCTTC. Protein: CASSGTSAKNSYNEQFF.

This clonotype showed up many times. The chain employs TRBV6-4 and TRBJ2-7; 7 nucleotides agree with TRBD2. V lost 0 bases and J lost 6; bases outside the gene matches: 8. There are 15 residues in the CDR3. Germline loops: CDR1 MRHNA, CDR2 SNTAGT. The CDR3 DNA reads TGTGCCAGCAGTGACTCCCCAGCGGGGTTAAGCGAGCAGTACTTC. This gives the protein CASSDSPAGLSEQYF.

There are a few counts of this clonotype. The chain combines TRBV10-3 with TRBJ2-3; TRBD2 agrees at 9 bases. Trimming took 4 bases from V and 3 from J; bases not matched to a gene: 14. The CDR3 covers 18 residues. Germline V gene sequence: CDR1 ENHRY, CDR2 SYGVKD. The chain's CDR3 is CAISGGGAPGLSTDTQYF. As DNA, the CDR3 is TGTGCCATCAGTGGCGGGGGGGCCCCCGGTTTGTCAACAGATACGCAGTATTTT.

At least ten counts were recorded for this clonotype. V and J are TRBV12-3 or TRBV12-4 and TRBJ1-2, with 9 nucleotides matching TRBD1. V shed 3 bases, J shed 3 bases, and the junction held 8 bases outside the gene matches. The CDR3 loop spans 16 amino acids. In DNA form, the CDR3 reads TGTGCCAGCAGTTTGAGGACAGGGGATAGGGACTATGGCTACACCTTC. This codes for CASSLRTGDRDYGYTF.

Ten or more counts support this clonotype. The chain combines TRBV6-4 with TRBJ2-1; 12 bases line up with TRBD2. The CDR3 spans 15 residues. With 6 bases clipped from V and 4 bases from J, the junction kept 4 bases outside the gene matches. The germline V gene has CDR1 MRHNA and CDR2 SNTAGT. CDR3 DNA: TGTGCCAGCAGCCTGACTAGCGGGGGATACAATGAGCAGTTCTTC. It codes for CASSLTSGGYNEQFF.

This clonotype was observed many times. The chain is built from TRBV12-3 or TRBV12-4 and TRBJ1-2; D call uncertain. The CDR3 is 13 amino acids. The V end was cut by 3 bases, the J end by 2 bases, with 7 bases between. CDR3 loop: CASSFDLNYGYTF. The CDR3 nucleotides read TGTGCCAGCAGTTTTGACCTAAACTATGGCTACACCTTC.

This clonotype was counted a few times. The chain joins TRBV4-3 to TRBJ1-1, with TRBD1 matching 10 bases. In germline, CDR1 is LGHNA, CDR2 YSLEER. Trimming at V came to 3 bases and at J to 10 bases, leaving 2 bases not matched to a gene. This CDR3 is 12 amino acids long. CDR3 sequence reads: CASSHRDRGAFF. The CDR3 DNA follows: TGCGCCAGCAGCCATCGGGACAGGGGAGCTTTCTTT.

This clonotype was picked up many times. V gene TRBV4-3 combines with J gene TRBJ2-2, with D perhaps TRBD1 (5 bases). The germline V gene encodes CDR1 LGHNA and CDR2 YSLEER. The CDR3 is 15 amino acids. V was clipped by 1 base and J by 0 bases, with 6 bases between them. The CDR3 loop reads CASSQAGSNTGELFF. DNA for the CDR3: TGCGCCAGCAGCCAAGCAGGGTCGAACACCGGGGAGCTGTTTTTT.

The DNA of the CDR3 is TGTGCCAGCAGTTATTCTGCGGGAGGGCTGGATACGCAGTATTTT. Translation gives CASSYSAGGLDTQYF. The chain carries TRBV6-6 and TRBJ2-3, with 9 bases fitting TRBD2. This CDR3 comprises 15 residues. Germline CDR1 MNHNY, CDR2 SVGAGI (reference sequence). V shed 3 bases and J 6 bases; nucleotides not matched to a gene: 7.

The chain links TRBV13 to TRBJ2-5; D is uncertain. Trimming pared 1 base from V and 3 bases from J, leaving 6 bases between. Germline V lookup: CDR1 PRHDT, CDR2 FYEKMQ (reference sequence). The CDR3 runs to 13 residues. For the CDR3, the DNA is TGTGCCAGCAGCTTAGCCCAAGAAGAGACCCAGTACTTC. It codes for CASSLAQEETQYF.

This clonotype was seen only a few times. V usage is TRBV20-1 and J usage is TRBJ2-1; 7 positions match TRBD1. The CDR3 length is 16 residues. The V segment lost 2 bases and the J segment 10 bases; nucleotides outside the gene matches: 17. Germline CDR1 DFQATT, CDR2 SNEGSKA (reference sequence). The CDR3 here is CSARLAGTDLYSEQFF. In DNA, the CDR3 is TGCAGTGCTAGATTGGCCGGGACAGACCTTTACTCGGAGCAGTTCTTC.